The 7 T cell receptor beta chains listed next were all sequenced from one sample in a study of CD8 T cells in ankylosing spondylitis (TCRdb year 2017). The method was 5' RACE. Reads for this sample came from an Illumina HiSeq 2500. TCRdb ran its own pipeline on the public reads, namely fastp trimming at Q25 and MiXCR clone calling, and kept in-frame beta chains. Every CDR3 protein is listed once, alongside the most common genes and DNA of its rows. Counted in this sample were roughly 120,000 distinct CDR3 sequences; about 13% of them appeared once. The ten largest clones add up to 2.5% to 3.5% of the sample. The sample consisted of blood, either unsorted or a sorted T cell fraction (not recorded which). These receptors were obtained from a female donor with ankylosing spondylitis or in good health (not recorded which).

This clonotype was picked up many times. CDR3 sequence: CASSWTGSYNEQFF. In DNA form, the CDR3 reads TGTGCCAGCAGCTGGACAGGTTCCTACAATGAGCAGTTCTTC. The chain employs TRBV11-1 and TRBJ2-1; 7 positions agree with TRBD1. J was trimmed by 1 base and V by 4 bases; bases with no gene match: 1. CDR3 length: 14 residues. Germline V CDR1 and CDR2: SGHAT, FQDESV (reference sequence).

This clonotype appeared many times. This chain joins TRBV12-3 or TRBV12-4 and TRBJ1-2; the D is unclear. The CDR3 spans 14 residues. Deletions cut 11 bases from V and 0 bases from J, with 16 bases between. This CDR3 reads CAGRTSAANYGYTF. The DNA of the CDR3 is TGTGCCGGTCGGACGAGCGCCGCTAACTATGGCTACACCTTC.

The chain employs TRBV7-3 and TRBJ2-1; a weak D match, TRBD1 (5 bases). Trimming left V 0 bases short and J 0 bases short, with 9 bases between. Germline CDR1 reads SGHTA; CDR2 reads FQGTGA. CDR3 length: 16 residues. The CDR3 DNA follows: TGTGCCAGCAGCTTAACCGCAGGGTACTCCTACAATGAGCAGTTCTTC. Translated, it gives CASSLTAGYSYNEQFF.

The gene calls are TRBV5-1 and TRBJ2-7; TRBD1 aligns across 11 bases. CDR3 length: 15 amino acids. The V segment lost 3 bases and the J segment 7 bases; nucleotides outside the gene matches: 9. Germline V gives CDR1 SGHRS, CDR2 YFSETQ. The CDR3 region has the DNA TGCGCCAGCAGCTCCTCCGGGACAGGGGGGTTGGAGCAGTACTTC. Protein sequence: CASSSSGTGGLEQYF.

This clonotype was seen more than once but under ten times. The chain links TRBV18 to TRBJ1-3; 7 nucleotides align to TRBD1. Germline-derived CDR1 and CDR2 are KGHSH and LQKENI. The CDR3 runs to 13 residues. J gave up 3 bases and V 5 bases, and 1 base lay outside the gene matches. CDR3 coding DNA: TGTGCCAGCTCATGGGACAGTGGAAACACCATATATTTT. Translated, it gives CASSWDSGNTIYF.

The J gene is TRBJ1-4, the V gene TRBV10-3, with unresolved D. Germline CDR1 reads ENHRY; CDR2 reads SYGVKD. This CDR3 is built from 13 residues. The V end was cut by 2 bases, the J end by 5 bases, with 6 bases between. The CDR3 loop is CAISETGNEKLFF. CDR3 nucleotide sequence: TGTGCCATCAGTGAGACCGGAAATGAAAAACTGTTTTTT.

As to this clonotype: A much larger clone differs by one base, so this may be a read error. V and J are TRBV12-3 or TRBV12-4 and TRBJ2-2, with TRBD2 as a possible D gene (5 bases). CDR3 length: 15 amino acids. The CDR3: CASSLAASNTGEPFF. CDR3 DNA sequence: TGTGCCAGCAGTTTAGCCGCATCGAACACCGGGGAGCCGTTTTTT.